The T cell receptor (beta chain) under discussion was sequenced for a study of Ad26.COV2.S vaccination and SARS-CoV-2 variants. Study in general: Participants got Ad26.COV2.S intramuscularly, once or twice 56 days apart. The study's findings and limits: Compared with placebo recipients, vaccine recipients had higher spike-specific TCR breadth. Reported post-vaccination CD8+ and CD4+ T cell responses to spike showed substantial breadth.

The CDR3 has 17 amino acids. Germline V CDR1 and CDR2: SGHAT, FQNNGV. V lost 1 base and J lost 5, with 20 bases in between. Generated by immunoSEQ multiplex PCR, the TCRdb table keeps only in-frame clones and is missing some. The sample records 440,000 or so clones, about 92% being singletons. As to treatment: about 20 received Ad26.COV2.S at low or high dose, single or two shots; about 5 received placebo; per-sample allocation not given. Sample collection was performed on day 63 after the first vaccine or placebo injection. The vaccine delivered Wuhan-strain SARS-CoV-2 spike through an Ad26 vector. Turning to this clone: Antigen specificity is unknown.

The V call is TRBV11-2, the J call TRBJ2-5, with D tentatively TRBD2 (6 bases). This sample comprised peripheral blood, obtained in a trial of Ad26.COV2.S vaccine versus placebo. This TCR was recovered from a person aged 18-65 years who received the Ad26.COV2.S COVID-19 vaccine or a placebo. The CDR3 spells CASSLGLAGTRRETQYF. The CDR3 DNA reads TGTGCCAGCAGCTTAGGTCTCGCGGGGACCAGGCGGGAGACCCAGTACTTC. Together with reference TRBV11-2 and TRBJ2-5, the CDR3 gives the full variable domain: EAGVAQSPRYKIIEKRQSVAFWCNPISGHATLYWYQQILGQGPKLLIQFQNNGVVDDSQLPKDRFSAERLKGVDSTLKIQPAKLEDSAVYLCASSLGLAGTRRETQYFGPGTRLLVL.